The rows below give T cell receptor beta chains drawn from one sample of a study of blood T cell repertoires in COVID-19. Profiled with immunoSEQ multiplex PCR; TCRdb holds only in-frame clones, not every one. The repertoire holds 200,000 to 250,000 clones, about 85% seen once, with 20% in the top ten. Sequenced input: peripheral blood. Receptors were obtained from a man aged 25-45 years with active or convalescent COVID-19. Each CDR3 is given with its conserved first and last residue. The order of the fields is V gene, D gene, clone size, J gene, CDR3 protein, CDR3 DNA. D genes are given only for firm matches. Expanded clones get a size class; other rows say once, few or many, or leave the size out.

TRBV6-6,TRBD1,-,TRBJ1-3,CASSYSTGGGGNTIYF,TGTGCCAGCAGTTACTCGACAGGGGGTGGTGGAAACACCATATATTTT
TRBV30,TRBD2,-,TRBJ2-1,CAWSSRSGGVIF,TGTGCCTGGAGTTCCCGCAGCGGGGGGGTAATCTTC
TRBV5-3,TRBD1,-,TRBJ1-1,CARSSTGVNTEAFF,TGTGCCAGAAGTTCGACAGGGGTGAACACTGAAGCTTTCTTT
TRBV7-9,TRBD1,-,TRBJ1-6,CASSRGQGESPLHF,TGTGCCAGCAGCCGTGGACAGGGGGAATCACCCCTCCACTTT
TRBV28,TRBD2,-,TRBJ2-7,CASSLYGREGPYF,TGTGCCAGCAGTTTATATGGGCGGGAGGGTCCGTACTTC
TRBV3-1/TRBV3-2,-,once,TRBJ2-4,CASSQDKWTVLAKNIQYF,TGTGCCAGCAGCCAAGATAAGTGGACAGTTCTAGCCAAAAACATTCAGTACTTC
TRBV4-2,-,few,TRBJ1-6,CASSQGDPLNSPLHF,TGTGCCAGCAGCCAAGGAGATCCACTGAATTCACCCCTCCACTTT
TRBV10-2,TRBD1,-,TRBJ2-7,CASSETTGVGYEQYF,TGCGCCAGCAGTGAGACGACAGGGGTAGGCTACGAGCAGTACTTC
TRBV10-1,-,-,TRBJ2-5,CASIQDQETQYF,TGCGCCAGCATACAGGACCAAGAGACCCAGTACTTC
TRBV6-2/TRBV6-3,-,-,TRBJ2-7,CASSYSSGITYEQYF,TGTGCCAGCAGTTACTCGTCGGGGATCACCTACGAGCAGTACTTC
TRBV7-9,TRBD2,-,TRBJ2-7,CASRPGTSRSYEQYF,TGTGCCAGCAGACCCGGGACTAGCCGCTCCTACGAGCAGTACTTC
TRBV28,-,-,TRBJ1-5,CASRRFLGTNQPQHF,TGTGCCAGCAGACGTTTCCTGGGCACAAATCAGCCCCAGCATTTT
TRBV7-2,TRBD1,few,TRBJ1-6,CASSLGTGNSPLHF,TGTGCCAGCAGCCTAGGGACAGGGAATTCACCCCTCCACTTT
TRBV12-2,-,-,TRBJ2-1,CASRRRGNRFF,TGTGCAAGTCGCCGCAGGGGGAACCGCTTCTTC
TRBV12-5,TRBD2,-,TRBJ2-5,CASGFYREGRETQYF,TGTGCTAGTGGTTTCTACCGGGAGGGCCGGGAGACCCAGTACTTC
TRBV5-1,TRBD1,-,TRBJ2-1,CASSLAYRTGVWNEQFF,TGCGCCAGCAGCTTGGCCTACCGGACAGGGGTATGGAATGAGCAGTTCTTC
TRBV11-2,TRBD2,-,TRBJ2-1,CASSLDPLAGGLQFF,TGTGCCAGCAGCTTAGATCCCCTAGCGGGGGGGCTTCAGTTCTTC
TRBV24-1,-,-,TRBJ2-3,CATSFASRYGTDTQYF,TGTGCCACCAGTTTTGCTAGCCGGTATGGCACAGATACGCAGTATTTT
TRBV19,-,-,TRBJ2-7,CASTRTRSSYEQYF,TGTGCCAGTACCCGGACACGGAGCTCCTACGAGCAGTACTTC
TRBV6-6,TRBD1,-,TRBJ1-2,CATSGAGGDYTF,TGTGCCACCTCTGGGGCAGGGGGCGACTACACCTTC